The clone carrying this T cell receptor beta chain came up once. Its specificity is unknown. CDR3 size: 15 residues. CDR1 and CDR2 (germline): LNHDA, SQIVND (reference sequence). V lost 5 bases to trimming and J lost 0 bases, with 11 bases between them. The data were obtained in a study of T cell responses to AZD1222 COVID-19 vaccine. Method: immunoSEQ multiplex PCR; TCRdb's copy keeps in-frame clones and lacks some. The sample yields about 150,000 clones, around 85% seen once. Points from the study as a whole: Samples come after the peak T cell response, not at day 14. Reportedly, nearly half of unique spike TCRs recognized epitopes outside B.1.351/B.1.1.7 mutations.

The V call is TRBV19, the J call TRBJ1-5; D remains ambiguous. This sequence originates from an adult in good health. Sequencing used peripheral blood, obtained on day 0 of AZD1222 vaccination. The CDR3 sequence is CASSVQQLSNQPQHF. For the CDR3, the DNA is TGTGCCAGTAGTGTCCAACAGCTTAGCAATCAGCCCCAGCATTTT.